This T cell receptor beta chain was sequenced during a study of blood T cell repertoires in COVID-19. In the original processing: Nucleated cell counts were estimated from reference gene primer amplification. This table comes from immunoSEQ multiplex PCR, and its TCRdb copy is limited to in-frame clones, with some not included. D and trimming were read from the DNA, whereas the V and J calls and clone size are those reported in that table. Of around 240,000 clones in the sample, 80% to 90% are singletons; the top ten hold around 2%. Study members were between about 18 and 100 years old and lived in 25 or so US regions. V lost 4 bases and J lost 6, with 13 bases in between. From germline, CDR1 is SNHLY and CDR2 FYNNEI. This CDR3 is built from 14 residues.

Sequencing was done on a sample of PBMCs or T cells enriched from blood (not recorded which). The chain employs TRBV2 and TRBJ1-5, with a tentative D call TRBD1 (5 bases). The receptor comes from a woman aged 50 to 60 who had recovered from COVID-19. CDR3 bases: TGTGCCAGCAGTGGAACACAGGCAATTCAGCCCCAGCATTTT. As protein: CASSGTQAIQPQHF.